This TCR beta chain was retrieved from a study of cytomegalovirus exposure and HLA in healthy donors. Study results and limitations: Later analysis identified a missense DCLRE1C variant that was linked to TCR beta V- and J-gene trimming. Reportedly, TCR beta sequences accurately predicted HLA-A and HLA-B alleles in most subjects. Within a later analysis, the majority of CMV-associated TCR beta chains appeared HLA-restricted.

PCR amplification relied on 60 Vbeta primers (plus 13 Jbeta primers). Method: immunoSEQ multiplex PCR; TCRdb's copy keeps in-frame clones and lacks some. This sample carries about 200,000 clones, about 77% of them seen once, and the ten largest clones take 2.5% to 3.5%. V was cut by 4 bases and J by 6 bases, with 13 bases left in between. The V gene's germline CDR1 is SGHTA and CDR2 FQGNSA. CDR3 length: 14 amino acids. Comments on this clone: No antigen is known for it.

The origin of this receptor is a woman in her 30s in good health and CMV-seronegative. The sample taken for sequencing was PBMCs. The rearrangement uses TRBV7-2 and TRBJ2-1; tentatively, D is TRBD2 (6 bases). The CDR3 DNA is TGTGCCAGCAGCTGGCGGGACGGTAGCAATGAGCAGTTCTTC. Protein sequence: CASSWRDGSNEQFF. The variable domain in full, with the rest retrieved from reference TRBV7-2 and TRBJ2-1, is GAGVSQSPSNKVTEKGKDVELRCDPISGHTALYWYRQSLGQGLEFLIYFQGNSAPDKSGLPSDRFSAERTGGSVSTLTIQRTQQEDSAVYLCASSWRDGSNEQFFGPGTRLTVL.